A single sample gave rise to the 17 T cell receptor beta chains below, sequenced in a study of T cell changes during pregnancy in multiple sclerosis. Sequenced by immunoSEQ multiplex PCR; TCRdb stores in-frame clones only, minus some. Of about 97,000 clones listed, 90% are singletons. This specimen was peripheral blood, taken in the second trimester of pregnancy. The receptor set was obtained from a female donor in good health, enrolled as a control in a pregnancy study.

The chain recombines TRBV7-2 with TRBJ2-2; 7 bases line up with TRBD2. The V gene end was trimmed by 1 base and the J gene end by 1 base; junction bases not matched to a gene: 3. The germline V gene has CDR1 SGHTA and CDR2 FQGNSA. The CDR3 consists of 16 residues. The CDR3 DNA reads TGTGCCAGCAGCTTAGTCCCTAGCGGGAACACCGGGGAGCTGTTTTTT. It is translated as CASSLVPSGNTGELFF.

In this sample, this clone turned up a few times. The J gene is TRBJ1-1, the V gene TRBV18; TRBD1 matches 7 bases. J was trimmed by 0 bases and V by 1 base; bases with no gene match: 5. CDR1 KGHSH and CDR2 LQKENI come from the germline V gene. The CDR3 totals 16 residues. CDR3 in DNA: TGTGCCAGCTCACCACAGACGGGACAGATGAACACTGAAGCTTTCTTT. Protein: CASSPQTGQMNTEAFF.

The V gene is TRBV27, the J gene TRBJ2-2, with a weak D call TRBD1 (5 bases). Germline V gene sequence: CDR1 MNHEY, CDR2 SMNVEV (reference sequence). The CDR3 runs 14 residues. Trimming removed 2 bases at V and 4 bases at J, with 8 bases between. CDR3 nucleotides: TGTGCCAGCAGTTTACTAGGGGTCACCGGGGAGCTGTTTTTT. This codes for CASSLLGVTGELFF.

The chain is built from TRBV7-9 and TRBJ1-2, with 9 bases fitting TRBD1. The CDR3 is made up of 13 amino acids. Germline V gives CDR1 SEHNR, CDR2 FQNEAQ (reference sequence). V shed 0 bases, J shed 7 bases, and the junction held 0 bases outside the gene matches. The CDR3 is CASSLAGQGGYTF. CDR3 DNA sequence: TGTGCCAGCAGCTTAGCGGGACAGGGTGGCTACACCTTC.

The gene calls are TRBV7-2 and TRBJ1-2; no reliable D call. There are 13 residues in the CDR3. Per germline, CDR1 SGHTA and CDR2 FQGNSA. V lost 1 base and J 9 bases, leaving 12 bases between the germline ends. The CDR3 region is CASSLDRPGRYTF. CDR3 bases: TGTGCCAGCAGCTTAGACCGCCCGGGTCGCTACACCTTC.

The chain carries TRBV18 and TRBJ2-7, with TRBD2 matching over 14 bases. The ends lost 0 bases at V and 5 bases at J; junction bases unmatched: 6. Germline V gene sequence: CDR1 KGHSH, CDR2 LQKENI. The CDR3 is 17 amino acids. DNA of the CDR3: TGTGCCAGCTCACCACCGACTAGCGGGAGGGTCCGAGACGAGCAGTACTTC. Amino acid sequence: CASSPPTSGRVRDEQYF. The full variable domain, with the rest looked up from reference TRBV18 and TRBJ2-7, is NAGVMQNPRHLVRRRGQEARLRCSPMKGHSHVYWYRQLPEEGLKFMVYLQKENIIDESGMPKERFSAEFPKEGPSILRIQQVVRGDSAAYFCASSPPTSGRVRDEQYFGPGTRLTVT.

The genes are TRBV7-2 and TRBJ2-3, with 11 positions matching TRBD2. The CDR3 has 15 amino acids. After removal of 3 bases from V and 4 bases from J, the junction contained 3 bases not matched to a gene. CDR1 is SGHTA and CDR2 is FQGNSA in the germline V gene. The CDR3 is CASSFSSGGSDTQYF. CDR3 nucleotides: TGTGCCAGCAGCTTCTCTAGCGGGGGGTCAGATACGCAGTATTTT.

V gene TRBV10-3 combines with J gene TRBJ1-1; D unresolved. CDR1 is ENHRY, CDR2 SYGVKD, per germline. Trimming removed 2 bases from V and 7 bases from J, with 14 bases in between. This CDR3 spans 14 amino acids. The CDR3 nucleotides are TGTGCCATCAGTGAGCGGGGAGGCCAAATTGAAGCTTTCTTT. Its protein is CAISERGGQIEAFF.

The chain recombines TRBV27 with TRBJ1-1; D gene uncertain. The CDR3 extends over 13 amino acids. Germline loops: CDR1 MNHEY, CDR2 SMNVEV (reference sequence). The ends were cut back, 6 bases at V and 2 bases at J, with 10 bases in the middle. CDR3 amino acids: CASRNDLNTEAFF. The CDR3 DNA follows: TGTGCCAGCAGAAATGATCTAAACACTGAAGCTTTCTTT.

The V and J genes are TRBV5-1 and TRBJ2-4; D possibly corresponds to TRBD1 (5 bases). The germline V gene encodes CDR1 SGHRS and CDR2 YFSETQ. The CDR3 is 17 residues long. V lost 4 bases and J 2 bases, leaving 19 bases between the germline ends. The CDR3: CASSPRKGAPSKNIQYF. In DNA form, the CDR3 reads TGCGCCAGCAGCCCCAGAAAAGGGGCCCCTTCCAAAAACATTCAGTACTTC.

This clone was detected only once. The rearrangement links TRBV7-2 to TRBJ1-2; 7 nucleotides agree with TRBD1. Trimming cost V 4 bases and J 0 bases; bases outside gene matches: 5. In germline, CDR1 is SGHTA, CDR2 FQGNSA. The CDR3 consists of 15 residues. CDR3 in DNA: TGTGCCAGCAGCTCGGGACAGCCCGCTAACTATGGCTACACCTTC. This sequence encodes CASSSGQPANYGYTF.

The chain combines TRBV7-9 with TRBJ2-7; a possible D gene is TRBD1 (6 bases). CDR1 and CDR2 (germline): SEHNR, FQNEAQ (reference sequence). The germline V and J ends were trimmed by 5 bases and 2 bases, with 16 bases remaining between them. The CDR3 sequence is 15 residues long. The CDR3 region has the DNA TGTGCCAGCAGCCCTAGGGACACGTATACCTACGAGCAGTACTTC. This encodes CASSPRDTYTYEQYF.

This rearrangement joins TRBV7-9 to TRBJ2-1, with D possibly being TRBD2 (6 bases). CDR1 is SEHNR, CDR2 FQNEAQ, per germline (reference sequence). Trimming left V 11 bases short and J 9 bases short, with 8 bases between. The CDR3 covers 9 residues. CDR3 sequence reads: CAAGGEQFF. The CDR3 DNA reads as TGTGCCGCCGGGGGTGAGCAGTTCTTC.

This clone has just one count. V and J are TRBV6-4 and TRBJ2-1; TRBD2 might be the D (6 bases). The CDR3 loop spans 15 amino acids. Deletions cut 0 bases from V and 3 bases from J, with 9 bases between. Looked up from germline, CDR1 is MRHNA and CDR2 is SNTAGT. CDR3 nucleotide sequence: TGTGCCAGCAGTGACTCGTCGGGAGACTACAATGAGCAGTTCTTC. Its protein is CASSDSSGDYNEQFF.

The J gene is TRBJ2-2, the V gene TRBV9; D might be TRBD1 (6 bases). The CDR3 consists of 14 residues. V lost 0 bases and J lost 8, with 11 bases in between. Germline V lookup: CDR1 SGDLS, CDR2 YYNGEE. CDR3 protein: CASSVVGAGGELFF. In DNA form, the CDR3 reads TGTGCCAGCAGCGTAGTGGGGGCAGGGGGGGAGCTGTTTTTT.

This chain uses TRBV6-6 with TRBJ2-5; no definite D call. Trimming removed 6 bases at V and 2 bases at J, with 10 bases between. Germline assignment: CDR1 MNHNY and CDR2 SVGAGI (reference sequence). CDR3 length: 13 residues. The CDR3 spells CASRILDQETQYF. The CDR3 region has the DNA TGTGCCAGCAGGATACTCGATCAAGAGACCCAGTACTTC.

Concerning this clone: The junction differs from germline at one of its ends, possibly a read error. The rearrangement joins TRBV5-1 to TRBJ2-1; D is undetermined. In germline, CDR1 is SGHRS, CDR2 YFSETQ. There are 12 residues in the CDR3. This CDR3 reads CASSLSHNEQFF. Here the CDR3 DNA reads TGCGCCAGCAGCCTCTCCCACAATGAGCAGTTCTTC.